The clone carrying this T cell receptor beta chain was recorded many times. Its specificity is unknown. This specimen comes from a study of human T cells and chemical hapten exposure. Time point: patch test 2, 6 weeks after DPC sensitization. The treatment is: therapeutic diphenylcyclopropenone sensitization with weekly scalp DPC. The CDR3 consists of 13 residues. V gave up 9 bases and J gave up 0 bases, with 7 bases separating them. Germline CDR1 and CDR2: KGHDR and SFDVKD. TCRdb itself ran the RACE reads through MiXCR, one entry per CDR3 protein. The sample consists of approximately 40,000 distinct CDR3 sequences, about 3% of them appearing once. General study results and limits: No shift was seen in TCRs above 1 in 1000 frequency with DPC sensitization.

The chain joins TRBV24-1 to TRBJ2-2, with D perhaps TRBD1 or TRBD2 (5 bases each). This sequence was found in a man in his forties or fifties with alopecia areata. Some clones in this sample may be carry-over from other donors' samples. The material was whole blood, obtained in connection with sensitization to the hapten diphenylcyclopropenone (DPC). Written as DNA, the CDR3 is TGTGCCACCGGGACGGCGAACACCGGGGAGCTGTTTTTT. This encodes CATGTANTGELFF.